Below, one T cell receptor beta chain is given with its context. V trimming: 6 bases; J trimming: 4 bases; junction bases outside the gene matches: 4. The germline CDR1 and CDR2 sequences are MNHNS and SASEGT. The CDR3 totals 16 residues. Reverse transcription of roughly 0.5 to 1 ug RNA used random hexamers. A single record per CDR3 protein comes from TCRdb applying MiXCR to the immunoSEQ multiplex PCR reads. The profile shows over 100,000 distinct CDR3 sequences, 90% to 98% of them singletons. This sample is drawn from a study of CD8 T cells in Susac syndrome. The receptor's source is a human donor in good health. The chain links TRBV6-1 to TRBJ2-2, with 14 bases that match TRBD2. The sequencing input was CD4+ T cells from PBMCs. CDR3 DNA: TGTGCCAGCAGAAGAGGACTAGCGGGAGGCACCGGGGAGCTGTTTTTT. Translated, it gives CASRRGLAGGTGELFF.